This T cell receptor beta chain was observed in a study of vaccination effects on CD4 cells after COVID-19. Within the ViraFEST assay, antigen-specific CD4+ T cells underwent expansion with viral peptide pools prior to sequencing. Subsequent to a culture period of around 10 days, CD4+ T cells were isolated. From March to December 2020, the person had a SARS-CoV-2 infection that was confirmed by PCR. The trim removed 7 bases at V and 8 bases at J, leaving 13 bases unmatched. Per the germline V gene, CDR1 is SQVTM and CDR2 is ANQGSEA. The CDR3 loop spans 13 amino acids. Using immunoSEQ multiplex PCR, the repertoire was profiled, and TCRdb retains in-frame clones only, with some absent. The top ten hold over 5% of the sample, which has under 65,000 clones, approximately 73% seen once. This clone was seen just once. Its antigen is not identified.

The chain has TRBV29-1 and TRBJ1-1, with TRBD1 matching 7 bases. Material: CD4+ T cells from PBMCs cultured with HIV peptides, obtained before COVID-19 vaccination. As for subset: HIV-1 Nef peptide pool negative control/reference culture. The sequence was collected from a human donor who had a prior SARS-CoV-2 infection. Written as DNA, the CDR3 is TGCAGCGAGCGCACCGGGACAGCCGCCGAAGCTTTCTTT. Its protein product is CSERTGTAAEAFF.